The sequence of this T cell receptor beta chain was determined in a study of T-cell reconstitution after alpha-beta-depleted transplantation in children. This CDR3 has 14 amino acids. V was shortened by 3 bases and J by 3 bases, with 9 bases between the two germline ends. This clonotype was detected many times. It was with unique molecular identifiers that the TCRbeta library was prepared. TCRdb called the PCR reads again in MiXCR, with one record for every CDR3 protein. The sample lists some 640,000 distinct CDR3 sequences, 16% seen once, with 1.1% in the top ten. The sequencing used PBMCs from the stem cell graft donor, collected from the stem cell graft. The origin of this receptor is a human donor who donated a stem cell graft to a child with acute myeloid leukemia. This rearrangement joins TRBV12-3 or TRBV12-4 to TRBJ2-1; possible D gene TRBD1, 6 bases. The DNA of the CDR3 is TGTGCCAGCAGTTTCAACAGGGACTACAATGAGCAGTTCTTC. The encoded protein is CASSFNRDYNEQFF.